These 13 T cell receptor beta chains were sequenced from one sample in a study of shared clonotypes between healthy human individuals. Here immunoSEQ multiplex PCR was the method, and the copy in TCRdb shows in-frame clones only, minus some. Of more than 400,000 clones listed, around 96% were seen once; the top ten hold around 0.066%. What was sequenced was naive CD4+ T cells sorted from blood. The subset is: CD45RA+ positively selected. Source of these receptors: a woman younger than 45 in good health.

The chain has TRBV28 and TRBJ1-3; 9 bases agree with TRBD1. CDR1 and CDR2 from the germline V gene are MDHEN and SYDVKM. The CDR3 is 20 amino acids. The V and J ends lost 4 bases and 3 bases, in that order; junction bases with no gene match: 19. Here the CDR3 reads CASSCPMGTGRGEYGNTIYF. The CDR3 DNA sequence: TGTGCCAGCAGTTGCCCGATGGGGACAGGGCGAGGCGAGTATGGAAACACCATATATTTT.

The chain employs TRBV11-2 and TRBJ2-3; D may correspond to TRBD1 or TRBD2 (5 bases each). This CDR3 region has 17 residues. Deletions cut 5 bases from V and 8 bases from J, with 26 bases between. Germline CDR1 is SGHAT and CDR2 is FQNNGV. CDR3 DNA: TGTGCCAGCAGCATCCACCGGGACGACACTAGATTCGGTACGCAGTATTTT. Translated: CASSIHRDDTRFGTQYF.

The CDR3 loop reads CATLPGTYTEAFF. The DNA for the CDR3 is TGTGCCACCCTACCAGGGACATACACTGAAGCTTTCTTT. This chain joins TRBV28 and TRBJ1-1; TRBD1 might be the D (6 bases). V lost 10 bases and J 3 bases, leaving 15 bases between the germline ends. Germline CDR1 is MDHEN and CDR2 is SYDVKM. This CDR3 region has 13 residues. The full variable domain, its missing parts supplied by reference TRBV28 and TRBJ1-1, is DVKVTQSSRYLVKRTGEKVFLECVQDMDHENMFWYRQDPGLGLRLIYFSYDVKMKEKGDIPEGYSVSREKKERFSLILESASTNQTSMYLCATLPGTYTEAFFGQGTRLTVV.

V usage is TRBV9 and J usage is TRBJ2-1, with 7 bases aligning to TRBD2. V was pared by 0 bases and J by 7 bases, with 19 bases of the junction left unmatched. Germline CDR1 reads SGDLS; CDR2 reads YYNGEE. This CDR3 contains 19 residues. CDR3 sequence reads: CASSVGKTSGAERENEQFF. Here the CDR3 DNA reads TGTGCCAGCAGCGTAGGAAAGACAAGCGGGGCCGAGAGGGAGAATGAGCAGTTCTTC.

The gene calls are TRBV28 and TRBJ2-7; D is tentatively TRBD1 or TRBD2 (5 bases each). There are 11 residues in the CDR3. The V and J ends lost 8 bases and 4 bases respectively, with 9 bases between them. Germline loops: CDR1 MDHEN, CDR2 SYDVKM. The CDR3 coding sequence is TGTGCCAGCCGGGACGAATACGAGCAGTACTTC. Translating it yields CASRDEYEQYF.

V is TRBV2 and J is TRBJ2-5; D remains unclear. With 4 bases removed from V and 5 bases from J, the gap between germline ends came to 5 bases. CDR1 and CDR2 (germline): SNHLY, FYNNEI. The CDR3 runs to 11 residues. The CDR3 nucleotides are TGTGCCAGCAGTGTTGAGGAGACCCAGTACTTC. It yields the protein CASSVEETQYF.

The chain carries TRBV19 and TRBJ2-3; TRBD1 is a possible D gene (6 bases). V was trimmed by 7 bases and J by 0 bases, leaving 17 bases between them. Germline lookup yields CDR1 LNHDA and CDR2 SQIVND (reference sequence). The CDR3 length is 16 residues. The CDR3 DNA is TGTGCCAGTAATAAAGGCAACAGGGTGAGCACAGATACGCAGTATTTT. This encodes CASNKGNRVSTDTQYF.

The count of this clone is one. The genes are TRBV5-1 and TRBJ2-7; 12 positions match TRBD2. Germline loops: CDR1 SGHRS, CDR2 YFSETQ. This CDR3 is 15 amino acids long. With V trimmed by 0 bases and J by 7 bases, 5 bases remained unmatched. CDR3 loop: CASSLASGRADEQYF. CDR3 sequence (DNA): TGCGCCAGCAGCTTGGCTAGCGGGAGGGCGGATGAGCAGTACTTC.

The chain uses TRBV19 and TRBJ2-2; TRBD1 aligns across 8 bases. The J segment lost 2 bases and the V segment lost 5 bases, leaving 10 bases of the junction unmatched. CDR3 length equals 17 residues. Looked up from germline, CDR1 is LNHDA and CDR2 is SQIVND (reference sequence). The DNA for the CDR3 is TGTGCCAGTAGTGCCCCGGACAGGGTTGTTAACACCGGGGAGCTGTTTTTT. This codes for CASSAPDRVVNTGELFF.

DNA of the CDR3: TGTGCCAGCAGTCCGCGGAGGACAGTAAATGGCTACACCTTC. The encoded protein is CASSPRRTVNGYTF. The genes are TRBV2 and TRBJ1-2, with a possible D match to TRBD1 (6 bases). The germline gives CDR1 SNHLY, CDR2 FYNNEI. Trimming removed 5 bases from V and 6 bases from J, with 16 bases in between. The CDR3 covers 14 residues. Together with reference TRBV2 and TRBJ1-2, the CDR3 gives the full variable domain: EPEVTQTPSHQVTQMGQEVILRCVPISNHLYFYWYRQILGQKVEFLVSFYNNEISEKSEIFDDQFSVERPDGSNFTLKIRSTKLEDSAMYFCASSPRRTVNGYTFGSGTRLTVV.

In DNA, the CDR3 is TGTGCCAGCAGTTTACCCGCTTTTGGGCGGGGGGACTACGAGCAGTACTTC. This gives the protein CASSLPAFGRGDYEQYF. V usage is TRBV28 and J usage is TRBJ2-7; TRBD2 matches at 8 bases. V lost 2 bases, J lost 3 bases, and 12 bases stayed unmatched. Germline V gene data show CDR1 as MDHEN and CDR2 as SYDVKM. CDR3 size: 17 residues.

J is TRBJ2-7 and V is TRBV4-1, with TRBD2 matching over 7 bases. Germline V lookup: CDR1 MGHRA, CDR2 YSYEKL. This CDR3 spans 17 amino acids. With V trimmed by 3 bases and J by 0 bases, 11 bases remained unmatched. For the CDR3, the DNA is TGCGCCAGCAGCCATTTTCCCGGGACGGGGGGCTCCTACGAGCAGTACTTC. It yields the protein CASSHFPGTGGSYEQYF.

The rearrangement links TRBV13 to TRBJ2-7; no reliable D call. V lost 0 bases and J lost 2, with 8 bases in between. CDR1 and CDR2 (germline): PRHDT, FYEKMQ (reference sequence). The CDR3 has 14 amino acids. The CDR3 DNA sequence: TGTGCCAGCAGCTTAGGAGGGCTTACCTACGAGCAGTACTTC. It specifies CASSLGGLTYEQYF. Drawing the rest from reference TRBV13 and TRBJ2-7, the complete variable domain is AAGVIQSPRHLIKEKRETATLKCYPIPRHDTVYWYQQGPGQDPQFLISFYEKMQSDKGSIPDRFSAQQFSDYHSELNMSSLELGDSALYFCASSLGGLTYEQYFGPGTRLTVT.